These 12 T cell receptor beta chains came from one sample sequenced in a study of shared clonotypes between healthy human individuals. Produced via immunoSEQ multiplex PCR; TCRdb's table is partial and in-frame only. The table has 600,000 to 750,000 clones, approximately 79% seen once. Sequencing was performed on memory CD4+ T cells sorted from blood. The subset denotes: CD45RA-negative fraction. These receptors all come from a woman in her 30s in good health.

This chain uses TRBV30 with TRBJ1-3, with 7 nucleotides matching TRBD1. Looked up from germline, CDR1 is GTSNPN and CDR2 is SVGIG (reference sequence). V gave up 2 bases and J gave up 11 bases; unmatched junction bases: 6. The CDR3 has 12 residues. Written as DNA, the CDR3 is TGTGCCTGGAGTTCGACAGGGTATGCCATATATTTT. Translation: CAWSSTGYAIYF.

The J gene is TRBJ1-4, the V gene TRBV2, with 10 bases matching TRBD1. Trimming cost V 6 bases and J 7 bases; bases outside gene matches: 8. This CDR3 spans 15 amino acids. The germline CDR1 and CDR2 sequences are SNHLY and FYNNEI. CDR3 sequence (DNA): TGTGCCAGCAGCCCTTGGGGGACAGGGGCTGAAAAACTGTTTTTT. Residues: CASSPWGTGAEKLFF. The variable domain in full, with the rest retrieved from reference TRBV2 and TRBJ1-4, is EPEVTQTPSHQVTQMGQEVILRCVPISNHLYFYWYRQILGQKVEFLVSFYNNEISEKSEIFDDQFSVERPDGSNFTLKIRSTKLEDSAMYFCASSPWGTGAEKLFFGSGTQLSVL.

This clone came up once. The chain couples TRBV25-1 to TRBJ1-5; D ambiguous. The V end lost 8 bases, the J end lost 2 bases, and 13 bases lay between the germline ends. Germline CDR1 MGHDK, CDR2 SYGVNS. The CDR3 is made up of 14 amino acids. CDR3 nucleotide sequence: TGTGCCAGCTTGAACCGCCGGGGCAATCAGCCCCAGCATTTT. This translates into CASLNRRGNQPQHF.

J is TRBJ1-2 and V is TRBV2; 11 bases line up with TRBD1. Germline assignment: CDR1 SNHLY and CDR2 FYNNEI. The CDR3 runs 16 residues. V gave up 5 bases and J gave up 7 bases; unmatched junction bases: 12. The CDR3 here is CASSLQDRGLFGGYTF. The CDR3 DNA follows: TGTGCCAGCAGTCTGCAGGACAGGGGGCTCTTCGGTGGCTACACCTTC.

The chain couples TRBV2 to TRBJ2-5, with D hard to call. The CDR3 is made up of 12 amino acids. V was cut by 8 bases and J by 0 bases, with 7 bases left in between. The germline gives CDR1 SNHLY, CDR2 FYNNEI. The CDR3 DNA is TGTGCCAGCGGGCGGTACCAAGAGACCCAGTACTTC. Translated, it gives CASGRYQETQYF.

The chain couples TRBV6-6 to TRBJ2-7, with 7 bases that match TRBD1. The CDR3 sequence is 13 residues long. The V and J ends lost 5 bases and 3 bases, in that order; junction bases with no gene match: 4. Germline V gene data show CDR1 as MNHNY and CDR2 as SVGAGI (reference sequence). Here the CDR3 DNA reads TGTGCCAGCAGTGACTGGGACAGCTACGAGCAGTACTTC. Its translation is CASSDWDSYEQYF.

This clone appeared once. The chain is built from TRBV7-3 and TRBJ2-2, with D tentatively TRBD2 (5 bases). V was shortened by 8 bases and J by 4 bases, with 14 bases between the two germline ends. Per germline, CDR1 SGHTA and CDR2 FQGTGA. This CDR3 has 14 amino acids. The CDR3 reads CASGTHGGTGELFF. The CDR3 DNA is TGTGCCAGCGGCACCCATGGAGGCACCGGGGAGCTGTTTTTT.

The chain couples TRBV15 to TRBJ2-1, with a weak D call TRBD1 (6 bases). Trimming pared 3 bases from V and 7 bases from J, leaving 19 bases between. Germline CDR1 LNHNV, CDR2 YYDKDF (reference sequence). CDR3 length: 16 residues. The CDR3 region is CATSSEGVRWNNEQFF. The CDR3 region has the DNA TGTGCCACCAGCAGCGAGGGGGTACGGTGGAATAATGAGCAGTTCTTC.

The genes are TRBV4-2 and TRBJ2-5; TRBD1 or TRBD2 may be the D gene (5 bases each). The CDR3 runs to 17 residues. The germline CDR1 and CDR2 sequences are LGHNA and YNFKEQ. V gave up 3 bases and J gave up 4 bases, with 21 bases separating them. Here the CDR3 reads CASSHLTGAIERETQYF. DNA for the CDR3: TGTGCCAGCAGCCACCTAACCGGGGCCATAGAGCGAGAGACCCAGTACTTC.

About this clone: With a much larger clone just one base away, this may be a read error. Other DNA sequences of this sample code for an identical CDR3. The CDR3 is CASSDRTGSSYEQYF. The CDR3 DNA follows: TGCGCCAGCAGCGATCGGACAGGAAGCTCCTACGAGCAGTACTTC. The chain recombines TRBV5-1 with TRBJ2-7; 7 bases are shared with TRBD1. CDR1 and CDR2 from the germline V gene are SGHRS and YFSETQ. This CDR3 comprises 15 residues. J gave up 0 bases and V 4 bases, and 7 bases lay outside the gene matches.

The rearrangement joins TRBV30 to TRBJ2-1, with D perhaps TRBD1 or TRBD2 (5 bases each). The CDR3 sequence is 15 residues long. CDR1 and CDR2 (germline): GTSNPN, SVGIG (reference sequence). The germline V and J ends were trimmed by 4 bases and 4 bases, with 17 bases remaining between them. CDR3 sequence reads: CAWTTGLTRYNEQFF. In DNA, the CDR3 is TGTGCCTGGACCACGGGGCTGACACGTTACAATGAGCAGTTCTTC.

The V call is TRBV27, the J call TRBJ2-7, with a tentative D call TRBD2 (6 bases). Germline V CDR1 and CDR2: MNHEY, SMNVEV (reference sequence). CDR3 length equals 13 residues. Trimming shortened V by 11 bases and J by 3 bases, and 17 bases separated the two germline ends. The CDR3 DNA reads TGTGCCGGGGGGTGGTGTCTCAGCTACGAGCAGTACTTC. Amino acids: CAGGWCLSYEQYF.